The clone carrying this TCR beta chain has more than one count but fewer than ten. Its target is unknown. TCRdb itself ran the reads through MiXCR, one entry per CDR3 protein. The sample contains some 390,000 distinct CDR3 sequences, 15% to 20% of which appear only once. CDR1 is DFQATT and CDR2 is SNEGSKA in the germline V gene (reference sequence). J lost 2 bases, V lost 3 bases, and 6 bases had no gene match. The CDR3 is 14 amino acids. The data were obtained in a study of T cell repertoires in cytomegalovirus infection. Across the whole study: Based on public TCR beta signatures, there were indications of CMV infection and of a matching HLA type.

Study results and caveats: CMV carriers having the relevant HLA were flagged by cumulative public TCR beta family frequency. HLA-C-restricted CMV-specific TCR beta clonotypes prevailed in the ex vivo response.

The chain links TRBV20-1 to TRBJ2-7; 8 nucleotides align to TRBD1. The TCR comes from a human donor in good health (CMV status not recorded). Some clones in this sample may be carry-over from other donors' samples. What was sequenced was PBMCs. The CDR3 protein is CSARTQGATYEQYF. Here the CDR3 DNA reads TGCAGTGCTAGGACGCAGGGGGCCACCTACGAGCAGTACTTC.